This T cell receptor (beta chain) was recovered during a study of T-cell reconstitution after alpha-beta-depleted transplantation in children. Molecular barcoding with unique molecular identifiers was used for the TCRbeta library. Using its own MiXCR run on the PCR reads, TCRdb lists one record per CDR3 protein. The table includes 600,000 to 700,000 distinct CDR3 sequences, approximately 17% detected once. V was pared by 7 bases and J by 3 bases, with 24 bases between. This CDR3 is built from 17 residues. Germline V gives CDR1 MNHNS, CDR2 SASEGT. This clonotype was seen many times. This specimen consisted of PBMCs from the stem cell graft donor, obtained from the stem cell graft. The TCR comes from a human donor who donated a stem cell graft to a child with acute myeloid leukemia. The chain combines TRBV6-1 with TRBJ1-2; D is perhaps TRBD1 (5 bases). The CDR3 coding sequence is TGTGCCAGCATCTCCCGGGACGCCCTTAATTGGGACTATGGCTACACCTTC. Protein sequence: CASISRDALNWDYGYTF.